This TCR beta chain comes out of a study of primary melanoma T cells and metastatic recurrence. Whole-study findings and limits: T-cell fraction over 20% seemed protective regardless of ulceration or nodes.

Of note for this clone: No antigen is known for it.

Repertoires were generated with immunoSEQ multiplex PCR, while TCRdb's copy carries only in-frame clones and drops some. The data contain nearly 600 clones, 50% to 75% of them seen just once; the ten biggest clones take up around a tenth. With V trimmed by 4 bases and J by 5 bases, 4 bases remained unmatched. The germline V gene has CDR1 SGHDN and CDR2 FVKESK. The CDR3 totals 14 residues. The TCR originated in a human donor with melanoma. The material sequenced was melanoma tumor tissue. This chain links TRBV14 with TRBJ2-5, with 10 nucleotides matching TRBD2. Here the CDR3 DNA reads TGTGCCAGCAGCCCTAGCGGGAGTAAGGAGACCCAGTACTTC. It specifies CASSPSGSKETQYF.